This T cell receptor beta chain was captured by sequencing in a study of T cell repertoires in ileal Crohn's disease. Study information: Median disease duration was around eight years; 35% smoked at surgery.

Whole-study findings and limits: Compared with CD4 T cells, sorted CD8 cells carried more expanded clones.

The CDR3 runs 15 residues. Germline-derived CDR1 and CDR2 are GTSNPN and SVGIG (reference sequence). V was cut by 2 bases and J by 0 bases, with 11 bases left in between. A word on this clone: The target antigen is unknown.

Only in-frame clones appear in the TCRdb table, and some are missing; sequencing was by immunoSEQ multiplex PCR. This sample yields 17,000 or so clones, of which approximately 86% are seen a single time; around 5.6% belongs to the top ten. V is TRBV30 and J is TRBJ1-3; unclear D gene. Specimen: ileal tissue. The TCR originated in an adult with Crohn's disease. CDR3: CAWSWQDNSGNTIYF. As DNA, the CDR3 is TGTGCCTGGAGTTGGCAAGACAACTCTGGAAACACCATATATTTT.